Included here is one T cell receptor beta chain sequence, with context. The table came from immunoSEQ multiplex PCR; TCRdb's copy has only in-frame clones and leaves some out. This table has tens of thousands of clones, roughly nine tenths appearing once. The record originates from a study of T cell changes during pregnancy in multiple sclerosis. This material consisted of peripheral blood, taken in the third trimester of pregnancy. This receptor was identified in a female donor in good health, enrolled as a control in a pregnancy study.

This chain's CDR3 is CASSQDMTGGPISLQYF. CDR3 nucleotides: TGCGCCAGCAGCCAAGATATGACGGGAGGGCCGATTTCTCTGCAGTACTTC. V is TRBV4-3 and J is TRBJ2-7; 8 bases map to TRBD2. CDR1 and CDR2 from the germline V gene are LGHNA and YSLEER. The V segment lost 0 bases and the J segment 9 bases; nucleotides outside the gene matches: 16. This CDR3 region has 17 residues.